Reported below is one T cell receptor beta chain. Its cognate antigen is unknown. As the starting material, roughly 9.8 ml of fresh peripheral blood yielded the PBMCs. This record comes from a study of Graves' ophthalmopathy and Graves' hyperthyroidism. Findings of the study overall: A majority of expanded thyroid clonotypes exceeding 0.001 frequency were likewise present in blood.

Scientists amplified the TCR beta CDR3 regions from RNA transcripts. The first-round RT-PCR employed HTBI primers together with the Qiagen OneStep RT-PCR kit. A multiplex PCR was then performed as the second round. In TCRdb, the multiplex PCR reads were re-called with MiXCR into one record per CDR3 protein. The table lists almost 750,000 distinct CDR3 sequences, around 40% of them singletons. The CDR3 has 11 residues. CDR1 is SQVTM, CDR2 ANQGSEA, per germline. The V gene lost 7 bases and the J gene lost 4 bases, with 10 bases spanning the gap. The V and J genes are TRBV29-1 and TRBJ1-2; tentatively, D is TRBD1 (6 bases). Specimen: peripheral blood. This TCR derives from an adult man with Graves' ophthalmopathy. CDR3 bases: TGCAGCGGGGGGGACACCTATGGCTACACCTTC. It encodes CSGGDTYGYTF. Based on the CDR3 plus reference TRBV29-1 and TRBJ1-2, the full variable domain is SAVISQKPSRDICQRGTSLTIQCQVDSQVTMMFWYRQQPGQSLTLIATANQGSEATYESGFVIDKFPISRPNLTFSTLTVSNMSPEDSSIYLCSGGDTYGYTFGSGTRLTVV.